These 24 T cell receptor beta chains came from one sample sequenced in a study of metastatic and nonmetastatic thyroid tumors. TCRdb re-clonotyped the PCR reads via MiXCR. This table holds around 2,700 clones, 20% to 25% found once. Prior to thyroid surgery, none of the patients had received any treatment. Sample: adjacent normal tissue. The receptors were sampled from a male donor with papillary thyroid cancer or a benign thyroid nodule (not recorded which). Some clones in this sample may be carry-over from other donors' samples.

This clone is judged medium-sized. This chain links TRBV7-8 with TRBJ2-5; TRBD2 aligns across 12 bases. Germline trimming cut 2 bases from V and 4 bases from J; bases unmatched to any gene: 5. The germline V gene has CDR1 SGHVS and CDR2 FQNEAQ. The CDR3 covers 16 residues. The CDR3 DNA follows: TGTGCCAGCAGCTTATTTCAACTAGCGGGAGGAGAGACCCAGTACTTC. Its protein product is CASSLFQLAGGETQYF.

The chain links TRBV9 to TRBJ2-1; D might be TRBD2 (7 bases). This CDR3 has 14 amino acids. Looked up from germline, CDR1 is SGDLS and CDR2 is YYNGEE. The V end was cut by 3 bases, the J end by 5 bases, with 12 bases between. CDR3 sequence reads: CASSGAGADNEQFF. CDR3 in DNA: TGTGCCAGCAGCGGGGCGGGGGCAGACAATGAGCAGTTCTTC.

Relative to its sample, this clone is medium-sized. The V gene is TRBV18, the J gene TRBJ2-7; TRBD1 matches 9 bases. CDR1 is KGHSH, CDR2 LQKENI, per germline. V lost 10 bases and J lost 0; bases outside the gene matches: 4. The CDR3 spans 13 residues. The CDR3 loop reads CATGTGNSYEQYF. As DNA, the CDR3 is TGTGCCACCGGGACAGGGAACTCCTACGAGCAGTACTTC.

This clone occurred many times. The genes are TRBV6-1 and TRBJ2-1; D assignment may be TRBD1 or TRBD2 (5 bases each). The CDR3 spans 11 residues. In germline, CDR1 is MNHNS, CDR2 SASEGT. Between the trimmed V and J ends, which lost 8 bases and 12 bases, there was a span of 14 bases. DNA of the CDR3: TGTGCCAGCGGGCAGGGACCTGGGCAGTTCTTC. It encodes CASGQGPGQFF.

This clone is judged medium-sized. The same CDR3 also results from other DNA sequences found in this sample. The chain joins TRBV20-1 to TRBJ2-3; D unresolved. With 5 bases removed from V and 1 base from J, the gap between germline ends came to 16 bases. Germline CDR1 is DFQATT and CDR2 is SNEGSKA (reference sequence). The CDR3 extends over 15 amino acids. The CDR3 DNA follows: TGCAGTGCTGGACCTAGGGCCCCGGGCACAGATACGCAGTATTTT. This gives the protein CSAGPRAPGTDTQYF.

This clone is medium-sized. A read error may be the cause here, since a much bigger clone is one base away. The chain combines TRBV6-1 with TRBJ1-5, with 7 bases aligning to TRBD1. The CDR3 has 15 amino acids. Germline V gives CDR1 MNHNS, CDR2 SASEGT. The CDR3 DNA is TGTGCCAGCAGCCCCGGGACAGTAAGCAATCAGCCCCTGCATTTT. Its translation is CASSPGTVSNQPLHF.

This rearrangement joins TRBV6-1 to TRBJ2-7; possibly TRBD1 or TRBD2 for D (5 bases each). This CDR3 is 13 amino acids long. The V and J ends lost 6 bases and 5 bases respectively, with 14 bases between them. CDR1 and CDR2 from the germline V gene are MNHNS and SASEGT. CDR3 DNA sequence: TGTGCCAGCAGACGGGACCGTCAAAACGAGCAGTACTTC. This codes for CASRRDRQNEQYF.

This clone showed up just a few times. The chain links TRBV2 to TRBJ2-3; D might be TRBD2 (6 bases). Trimming removed 5 bases from V and 0 bases from J, with 15 bases in between. Germline loops: CDR1 SNHLY, CDR2 FYNNEI. This CDR3 is built from 16 residues. CDR3 sequence: CASSSHGRLSTDTQYF. The CDR3 DNA follows: TGTGCCAGCAGTTCGCATGGGAGGTTGAGCACAGATACGCAGTATTTT.

By frequency in the sample, this clone is large (0.1 to 1%). V gene TRBV20-1 combines with J gene TRBJ2-7, with TRBD2 matching over 9 bases. CDR3 length equals 14 residues. V lost 3 bases and J lost 7; bases outside the gene matches: 10. Germline V gene data show CDR1 as DFQATT and CDR2 as SNEGSKA (reference sequence). CDR3 amino acids: CSARVAGEAGEQYF. CDR3 DNA sequence: TGCAGTGCTAGGGTAGCGGGAGAGGCGGGGGAGCAGTACTTC.

J is TRBJ1-3 and V is TRBV6-4; D is undetermined. The CDR3 sequence is 15 residues long. The V end lost 2 bases, the J end lost 2 bases, and 10 bases lay between the germline ends. CDR1 is MRHNA and CDR2 is SNTAGT in the germline V gene. The chain's CDR3 is CASSDRVLAGNTIYF. Written as DNA, the CDR3 is TGTGCCAGCAGTGACAGGGTACTTGCTGGAAACACCATATATTTT.

In this sample, this clone turned up a few times. The rearrangement joins TRBV6-1 to TRBJ2-1; the match to TRBD2 covers 12 bases. There are 15 residues in the CDR3. V lost 6 bases to trimming and J lost 7 bases; unmatched junction nucleotides: 7. The germline CDR1 and CDR2 sequences are MNHNS and SASEGT. CDR3: CASRGLTSGRNEQFF. DNA for the CDR3: TGTGCCAGCAGGGGATTGACTAGCGGGAGAAATGAGCAGTTCTTC.

This clone showed up just once. This chain uses TRBV27 with TRBJ2-3, with 13 bases fitting TRBD2. Germline CDR1 is MNHEY and CDR2 is SMNVEV (reference sequence). V trimming: 0 bases; J trimming: 0 bases; junction bases outside the gene matches: 6. The CDR3 runs 19 residues. The CDR3 spells CASSLSRTSGSGSTDTQYF. The DNA of the CDR3 is TGTGCCAGCAGTTTATCACGGACTAGCGGGAGTGGGAGCACAGATACGCAGTATTTT.

Only one count was recorded for this clone. V usage is TRBV11-1 and J usage is TRBJ1-2, with 10 bases identical to TRBD1. This CDR3 comprises 16 residues. From germline, CDR1 is SGHAT and CDR2 FQDESV (reference sequence). The V segment lost 5 bases and the J segment 5 bases; nucleotides outside the gene matches: 11. The CDR3 DNA reads TGTGCCAGCAGCCAAGGACAGGGGGACGCACTATATGGCTACACCTTC. The encoded protein is CASSQGQGDALYGYTF.

In this sample, this clone is large. V and J are TRBV28 and TRBJ2-2, with TRBD1 matching over 9 bases. With V trimmed by 2 bases and J by 7 bases, 14 bases remained unmatched. Looked up from germline, CDR1 is MDHEN and CDR2 is SYDVKM. This CDR3 is built from 18 residues. CDR3 amino acids: CASSLLGSGTGNFGELFF. The CDR3 nucleotides are TGTGCCAGCAGTTTACTAGGATCCGGGACAGGGAACTTCGGGGAGCTGTTTTTT.

The genes are TRBV5-1 and TRBJ1-2, with D possibly being TRBD1 (5 bases). Germline V gene lookup returns CDR1 SGHRS and CDR2 YFSETQ. V was clipped by 0 bases and J by 2 bases, with 11 bases between them. The CDR3 loop spans 15 amino acids. CDR3 DNA sequence: TGCGCCAGCAGCTTGGGGCAGGGTACCAACTATGGCTACACCTTC. It is translated as CASSLGQGTNYGYTF.

By frequency in the sample, this clone is hyperexpanded. The chain uses TRBV27 and TRBJ2-5, with 12 nucleotides matching TRBD2. V gave up 4 bases and J gave up 1 base; unmatched junction bases: 10. Germline CDR1 reads MNHEY; CDR2 reads SMNVEV (reference sequence). CDR3 length: 18 residues. The CDR3 sequence is CASSSGLAGGPGQETQYF. The CDR3 DNA is TGTGCCAGCAGTTCCGGGCTAGCGGGAGGGCCTGGCCAAGAGACCCAGTACTTC.

V gene TRBV20-1 combines with J gene TRBJ1-1; D unclear. The CDR3 covers 13 residues. Trimming took off 5 bases at V and 0 bases at J, with 10 bases between the two ends. CDR1 and CDR2 from the germline V gene are DFQATT and SNEGSKA (reference sequence). The CDR3 DNA follows: TGCAGTGCTCTAGGGAGAGTGAACACTGAAGCTTTCTTT. Amino acid sequence: CSALGRVNTEAFF.

The chain is built from TRBV30 and TRBJ1-4; D perhaps matches TRBD1 (5 bases). The V gene's germline CDR1 is GTSNPN and CDR2 SVGIG (reference sequence). The CDR3 is 14 residues long. Trimming left V 0 bases short and J 10 bases short, with 15 bases between. CDR3 nucleotides: TGTGCCTGGAGTGTAGAGGGTATGGGGGGAAAACTGTTTTTT. Amino acids: CAWSVEGMGGKLFF.

The CDR3 nucleotides read TGTGCCAGCAGTCGTACCGGGACCAGCCTTCACGAGCAGTACTTC. Protein product: CASSRTGTSLHEQYF. V is TRBV27 and J is TRBJ2-7; D may correspond to TRBD1 or TRBD2 (5 bases each). The germline gives CDR1 MNHEY, CDR2 SMNVEV (reference sequence). V lost 5 bases and J 5 bases, leaving 19 bases between the germline ends. CDR3 length: 15 residues.

This clone was detected only once. This chain links TRBV28 with TRBJ2-3, with D perhaps matching TRBD1 or TRBD2 (5 bases each). V dropped 9 bases and J dropped 1 base, with 14 bases sitting between them. Looked up from germline, CDR1 is MDHEN and CDR2 is SYDVKM. The CDR3 is 14 amino acids. The CDR3 DNA sequence: TGTGCCAGGGCCCCGGGGCCAGGCACAGATACGCAGTATTTT. Its translation is CARAPGPGTDTQYF.

This clone was observed a handful of times. The chain combines TRBV28 with TRBJ1-5; D possibly corresponds to TRBD1 (6 bases). Trimming left V 0 bases short and J 0 bases short, with 6 bases between. CDR1 and CDR2 (germline): MDHEN, SYDVKM. CDR3 size: 15 residues. CDR3 residues: CASSLWDSSNQPQHF. CDR3 in DNA: TGTGCCAGCAGTTTATGGGACAGTAGCAATCAGCCCCAGCATTTT.

In its sample, this clone was seen a few times. The V gene is TRBV19, the J gene TRBJ2-7; TRBD1 matches at 9 bases. CDR3 length: 15 residues. Germline lookup yields CDR1 LNHDA and CDR2 SQIVND (reference sequence). V shed 6 bases, J shed 1 base, and the junction held 7 bases outside the gene matches. The CDR3 sequence: CASSTLTGGSYEQYF. The CDR3 nucleotides read TGTGCCAGTAGCACCCTGACAGGGGGGTCCTACGAGCAGTACTTC.

This clone is categorized as large (0.1 to 1%). This rearrangement joins TRBV10-3 to TRBJ1-5; 7 positions match TRBD1. The CDR3 has 16 residues. V was pared by 3 bases and J by 0 bases, with 5 bases of the junction left unmatched. Germline V gene sequence: CDR1 ENHRY, CDR2 SYGVKD. CDR3 in DNA: TGTGCCATCAGTGACGGACAGGCTTATAGCAATCAGCCCCAGCATTTT. Translating gives CAISDGQAYSNQPQHF.

This sequence joins TRBV6-2 or TRBV6-3 and TRBJ2-1; D tentatively fits TRBD1 or TRBD2 (6 bases each). The germline V gene encodes CDR1 MNHEY and CDR2 SVGEGT. There are 15 residues in the CDR3. Trimming removed 6 bases at V and 4 bases at J, with 16 bases between. In DNA, the CDR3 is TGTGCCAGCAGGGCGCTAGAGGGGGGTTACAATGAGCAGTTCTTC. Its translation is CASRALEGGYNEQFF.